The 29 T cell receptor beta chains presented below share a single source sample, sequenced in a study of shared clonotypes between healthy human individuals. Using immunoSEQ multiplex PCR, the repertoire was profiled, and TCRdb retains in-frame clones only, with some absent. The sample lists fewer than 1.8 million clones; approximately 98.5% were seen once. The sequenced material came from naive CD4+ T cells sorted from blood. As for subset: CD45RA+ positively selected. The receptors stem from a man younger than 45 in good health.

The chain recombines TRBV6-5 with TRBJ2-2, with 9 bases identical to TRBD1. This CDR3 contains 15 residues. The V segment lost 6 bases and the J segment 7 bases; nucleotides outside the gene matches: 9. Germline loops: CDR1 MNHEY, CDR2 SVGAGI. The CDR3 DNA reads TGTGCCAGCAGACACTGGACAGGGGTGGTCGGGGAGCTGTTTTTT. Translated: CASRHWTGVVGELFF.

The chain carries TRBV7-3 and TRBJ2-3, with 9 bases lining up with TRBD2. Germline CDR1 and CDR2: SGHTA and FQGTGA. The CDR3 loop spans 17 amino acids. V was clipped by 1 base and J by 2 bases; unmatched bases: 7. Here the CDR3 reads CASSLNGLAGNTDTQYF. The CDR3, as DNA: TGTGCCAGCAGCTTAAACGGTCTAGCGGGGAACACAGATACGCAGTATTTT.

This sequence joins TRBV5-1 and TRBJ1-1; tentatively, D is TRBD1 (6 bases). The CDR3 runs to 14 residues. V gave up 2 bases and J gave up 4 bases, with 12 bases separating them. Germline V gives CDR1 SGHRS, CDR2 YFSETQ. This CDR3 is CASSLRGAPTEAFF. CDR3 coding DNA: TGCGCCAGCAGCTTAAGGGGGGCCCCCACTGAAGCTTTCTTT.

The V call is TRBV9, the J call TRBJ2-1; no definite D call. This CDR3 region has 15 residues. CDR1 and CDR2 from the germline V gene are SGDLS and YYNGEE. V lost 3 bases, J lost 3 bases, and 13 bases lay in between. For the CDR3, the DNA is TGTGCCAGCAGCGCGGACCGTAATTACTACAATGAGCAGTTCTTC. Amino acids: CASSADRNYYNEQFF.

This chain connects TRBV19 to TRBJ2-1; 8 nucleotides match TRBD1. The CDR3 runs 16 residues. Trimming took 0 bases from V and 3 from J; bases not matched to a gene: 4. Germline values: CDR1 LNHDA, CDR2 SQIVND (reference sequence). The CDR3: CASSIEGQAGYNEQFF. CDR3 DNA sequence: TGTGCCAGTAGTATAGAGGGACAGGCTGGCTACAATGAGCAGTTCTTC.

The V gene is TRBV7-9, the J gene TRBJ2-1; TRBD2 matches at 11 bases. The CDR3 length is 14 residues. The V gene's germline CDR1 is SEHNR and CDR2 FQNEAQ (reference sequence). V lost 8 bases to trimming and J lost 2 bases; unmatched junction nucleotides: 2. CDR3 residues: CASQGLAAYNEQFF. The CDR3 coding sequence is TGTGCCAGCCAGGGACTAGCGGCCTACAATGAGCAGTTCTTC. Together with reference TRBV7-9 and TRBJ2-1, the CDR3 gives the full variable domain: DTGVSQNPRHKITKRGQNVTFRCDPISEHNRLYWYRQTLGQGPEFLTYFQNEAQLEKSRLLSDRFSAERPKGSFSTLEIQRTEQGDSAMYLCASQGLAAYNEQFFGPGTRLTVL.

The chain joins TRBV5-8 to TRBJ2-7, with 8 bases identical to TRBD1. The CDR3 length is 15 residues. Germline values: CDR1 SGHTS, CDR2 YDEGEE. V gave up 4 bases and J gave up 3 bases; unmatched junction bases: 9. The CDR3 DNA reads TGTGCCAGCAGCCGAGGGACAGGCCATAACTACGAGCAGTACTTC. Translating gives CASSRGTGHNYEQYF.

J is TRBJ2-7 and V is TRBV10-3; D is possibly TRBD2 (5 bases). This CDR3 is built from 16 residues. The V end was cut by 2 bases, the J end by 2 bases, with 16 bases between. The V gene's germline CDR1 is ENHRY and CDR2 SYGVKD. CDR3 nucleotides: TGTGCCATCAGTGAGAGAGAAGCGGAGGCGACCTACGAGCAGTACTTC. Its protein product is CAISEREAEATYEQYF.

DNA of the CDR3: TGTGCCAGCAGCAGAACCTCCGGGGGGGACAGCGCCTACGAGCAGTACTTC. Residues: CASSRTSGGDSAYEQYF. This rearrangement joins TRBV11-2 to TRBJ2-7, with D maybe TRBD2 (8 bases). Trimming cost V 5 bases and J 2 bases, with 22 bases left between them. Germline V CDR1 and CDR2: SGHAT, FQNNGV. The CDR3 contains 17 residues.

As to this clone: This specimen includes other DNA sequences encoding the same CDR3. The rearrangement joins TRBV27 to TRBJ2-7, with D hard to call. This CDR3 is 13 amino acids long. Germline lookup yields CDR1 MNHEY and CDR2 SMNVEV (reference sequence). The V and J ends lost 3 bases and 0 bases respectively, with 6 bases between them. CDR3 sequence (DNA): TGTGCCAGCAGTTTTGTAGGCTCCTACGAGCAGTACTTC. This encodes CASSFVGSYEQYF.

The chain uses TRBV14 and TRBJ2-7; either TRBD1 or TRBD2 may fit D (6 bases each). Germline V gene data show CDR1 as SGHDN and CDR2 as FVKESK. The length of the CDR3 is 16 residues. The V end was cut by 1 base, the J end by 3 bases, with 16 bases between. The CDR3: CASSQGGGTLYYEQYF. The CDR3 DNA sequence: TGTGCCAGCAGCCAAGGAGGGGGGACTCTCTACTACGAGCAGTACTTC.

This clone was counted a single time. The gene calls are TRBV7-2 and TRBJ2-3; no definite D call. The germline gives CDR1 SGHTA, CDR2 FQGNSA. Between the trimmed V and J ends, which lost 10 bases and 0 bases, there was a span of 11 bases. The CDR3 runs to 13 residues. CDR3 residues: CATRRVSTDTQYF. For the CDR3, the DNA is TGTGCCACCCGACGTGTGAGCACAGATACGCAGTATTTT.

The chain employs TRBV25-1 and TRBJ2-5, with D unresolved. Germline CDR1 and CDR2: MGHDK and SYGVNS. Trimming removed 4 bases at V and 0 bases at J, with 9 bases between. The CDR3 extends over 14 amino acids. In nucleotides, the CDR3 is TGTGCCAGCAGTGTAGAGGAGAACCAAGAGACCCAGTACTTC. Translating gives CASSVEENQETQYF.

The chain links TRBV28 to TRBJ2-1; D gene unclear. V was shortened by 6 bases and J by 8 bases, with 8 bases between the two germline ends. The CDR3 loop spans 11 amino acids. Germline CDR1 reads MDHEN; CDR2 reads SYDVKM. Here the CDR3 reads CASSRMDEQFF. The CDR3 nucleotides read TGTGCCAGCAGCCGGATGGATGAGCAGTTCTTC.

Comments on this clone: Other DNA sequences from this sample encode an identical CDR3 as well. This sequence joins TRBV5-1 and TRBJ2-1; perhaps TRBD2 as D (5 bases). Trimming took 2 bases from V and 0 from J, leaving 6 bases between them. CDR1 and CDR2 from the germline V gene are SGHRS and YFSETQ. This CDR3 region has 14 residues. CDR3 in amino acids: CASSLRDSYNEQFF. The CDR3 nucleotides are TGCGCCAGCAGCTTACGGGACTCCTACAATGAGCAGTTCTTC.

This clone showed up just once. The chain links TRBV9 to TRBJ2-3; D unresolved. Germline CDR1 reads SGDLS; CDR2 reads YYNGEE. The ends were cut back, 4 bases at V and 2 bases at J, with 8 bases in the middle. This CDR3 has 13 residues. The CDR3 DNA sequence: TGTGCCAGCAGCCCAATAGACACAGATACGCAGTATTTT. This sequence encodes CASSPIDTDTQYF.

With regard to this clone: Other DNA sequences in the same sample also yield this CDR3. The genes are TRBV5-4 and TRBJ2-7, with 10 bases identical to TRBD2. The CDR3 contains 14 residues. Germline-derived CDR1 and CDR2 are SGHNT and YYREEE (reference sequence). The trim removed 0 bases at V and 4 bases at J, leaving 1 base unmatched. This CDR3 reads CASSLEREGYEQYF. CDR3 DNA sequence: TGTGCCAGCAGCTTGGAGCGGGAGGGGTACGAGCAGTACTTC.

The chain carries TRBV20-1 and TRBJ1-1, with D unclear. CDR1 and CDR2 from the germline V gene are DFQATT and SNEGSKA (reference sequence). The V gene lost 6 bases and the J gene lost 10 bases, with 12 bases spanning the gap. This CDR3 contains 10 residues. The CDR3 nucleotides are TGCAGTGCCTGGGCTCCCGGAGCTTTCTTT. It is translated as CSAWAPGAFF.

The chain is built from TRBV30 and TRBJ2-7; the match to TRBD1 covers 9 bases. CDR3 size: 15 residues. V shed 4 bases and J 4 bases; nucleotides not matched to a gene: 11. The V gene's germline CDR1 is GTSNPN and CDR2 SVGIG (reference sequence). The CDR3 sequence: CAWTDVRDREYEQYF. In DNA, the CDR3 is TGTGCCTGGACCGATGTCCGGGACAGGGAGTACGAGCAGTACTTC.

The chain is built from TRBV6-6 and TRBJ1-5; D not certain. The ends were cut back, 6 bases at V and 0 bases at J, with 9 bases in the middle. CDR1 and CDR2 from the germline V gene are MNHNY and SVGAGI (reference sequence). There are 14 residues in the CDR3. CDR3 sequence (DNA): TGTGCCAGCAGCCCGTTAGATAGCAATCAGCCCCAGCATTTT. Residues: CASSPLDSNQPQHF.

The rearrangement links TRBV28 to TRBJ1-1; D call uncertain. In germline, CDR1 is MDHEN, CDR2 SYDVKM. V lost 5 bases and J 1 base, leaving 8 bases between the germline ends. The CDR3 sequence is 13 residues long. CDR3 nucleotides: TGTGCCAGCAGTCCCCCAGGGAACACTGAAGCTTTCTTT. Protein: CASSPPGNTEAFF.

The V gene is TRBV14, the J gene TRBJ2-5, with D perhaps TRBD1 (6 bases). Germline V lookup: CDR1 SGHDN, CDR2 FVKESK. The CDR3 sequence is 17 residues long. V dropped 0 bases and J dropped 2 bases, with 16 bases sitting between them. CDR3 in amino acids: CASSQEGARGVQETQYF. The CDR3 DNA follows: TGTGCCAGCAGCCAAGAGGGAGCCAGGGGCGTTCAAGAGACCCAGTACTTC.

The chain employs TRBV6-5 and TRBJ1-5, with TRBD1 as a possible D gene (5 bases). The CDR3 extends over 14 amino acids. Deletions cut 7 bases from V and 2 bases from J, with 12 bases between. Germline CDR1 reads MNHEY; CDR2 reads SVGAGI. The CDR3 nucleotides are TGTGCCAGCACCAGTCGGGGGGGCAATCAGCCCCAGCATTTT. Translation: CASTSRGGNQPQHF.

This sequence joins TRBV2 and TRBJ2-1; 8 bases are shared with TRBD2. With V trimmed by 2 bases and J by 8 bases, 8 bases remained unmatched. The CDR3 runs to 15 residues. Germline V CDR1 and CDR2: SNHLY, FYNNEI. The CDR3: CASSEMTSALDEQFF. DNA of the CDR3: TGTGCCAGCAGTGAAATGACTAGCGCGCTTGATGAGCAGTTCTTC.

This chain links TRBV20-1 with TRBJ2-1, with 7 bases lining up with TRBD2. CDR3 size: 11 residues. The junction had 3 bases not matched to a gene; V was cut back by 6 bases and J by 7 bases. Germline CDR1 and CDR2: DFQATT and SNEGSKA (reference sequence). The CDR3 is CSALGRNEQFF. As DNA, the CDR3 is TGCAGTGCCCTCGGGAGGAATGAGCAGTTCTTC.

The chain links TRBV25-1 to TRBJ1-2; D perhaps matches TRBD1 (5 bases). This CDR3 has 18 amino acids. The V gene lost 8 bases and the J gene lost 1 base, with 26 bases spanning the gap. Germline loops: CDR1 MGHDK, CDR2 SYGVNS. CDR3 loop: CASYGTRGSDFHNYGYTF. The CDR3, as DNA: TGTGCCAGCTATGGCACAAGGGGATCAGATTTCCATAACTATGGCTACACCTTC.

This sequence joins TRBV7-9 and TRBJ1-2; TRBD1 is a possible D gene (5 bases). The germline V gene encodes CDR1 SEHNR and CDR2 FQNEAQ (reference sequence). V was shortened by 8 bases and J by 5 bases, with 18 bases between the two germline ends. The CDR3 consists of 14 residues. The CDR3 loop is CASGLEFGGYGYTF. The CDR3 DNA sequence: TGTGCCAGCGGACTAGAATTCGGGGGTTATGGCTACACCTTC.

The V gene is TRBV19, the J gene TRBJ1-2; 10 bases fit TRBD1. Looked up from germline, CDR1 is LNHDA and CDR2 is SQIVND (reference sequence). The CDR3 length is 14 residues. The CDR3 loop reads CATGGQGPVYGYTF. CDR3 DNA sequence: TGTGCGACGGGGGGACAGGGGCCCGTGTATGGCTACACCTTC.

The genes are TRBV10-3 and TRBJ2-1, with 9 bases aligning to TRBD2. V gave up 7 bases and J gave up 2 bases; unmatched junction bases: 6. Germline V gives CDR1 ENHRY, CDR2 SYGVKD. This CDR3 region has 15 residues. The chain's CDR3 is CAITNSGSAYNEQFF. CDR3 sequence (DNA): TGTGCCATCACGAATAGCGGGAGTGCCTACAATGAGCAGTTCTTC.